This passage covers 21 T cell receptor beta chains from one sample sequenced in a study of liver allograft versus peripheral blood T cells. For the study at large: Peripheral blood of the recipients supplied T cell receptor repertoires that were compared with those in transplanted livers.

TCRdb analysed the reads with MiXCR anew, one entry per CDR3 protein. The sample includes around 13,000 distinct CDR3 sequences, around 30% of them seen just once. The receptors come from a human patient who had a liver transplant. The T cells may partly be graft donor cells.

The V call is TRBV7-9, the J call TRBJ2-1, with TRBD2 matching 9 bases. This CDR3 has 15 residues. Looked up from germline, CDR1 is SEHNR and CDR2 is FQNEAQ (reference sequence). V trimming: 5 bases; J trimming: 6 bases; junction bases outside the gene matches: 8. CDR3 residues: CASSILSGSGNEQFF. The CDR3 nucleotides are TGTGCCAGCAGCATACTTAGCGGGAGTGGCAATGAGCAGTTCTTC.

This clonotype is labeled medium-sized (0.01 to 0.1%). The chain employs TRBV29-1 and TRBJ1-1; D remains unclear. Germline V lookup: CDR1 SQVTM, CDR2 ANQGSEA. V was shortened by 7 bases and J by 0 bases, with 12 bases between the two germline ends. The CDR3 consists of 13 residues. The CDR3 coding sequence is TGCAGCGCTTTAAAGCCCATGAACACTGAAGCTTTCTTT. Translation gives CSALKPMNTEAFF.

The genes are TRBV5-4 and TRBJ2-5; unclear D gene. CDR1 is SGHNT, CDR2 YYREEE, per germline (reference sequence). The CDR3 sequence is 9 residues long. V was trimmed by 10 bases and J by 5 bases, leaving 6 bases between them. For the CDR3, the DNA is TGTGCCGGCACGGAGACCCAGTACTTC. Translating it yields CAGTETQYF.

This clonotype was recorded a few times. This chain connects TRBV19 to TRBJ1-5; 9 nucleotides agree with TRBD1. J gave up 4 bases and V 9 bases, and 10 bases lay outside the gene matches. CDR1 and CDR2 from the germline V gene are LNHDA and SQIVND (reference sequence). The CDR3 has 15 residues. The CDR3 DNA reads TGTGCCAGCGTAACAGGGGGCAAGGGTAATCAGCCCCAGCATTTT. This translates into CASVTGGKGNQPQHF. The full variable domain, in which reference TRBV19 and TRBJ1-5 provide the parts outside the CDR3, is DGGITQSPKYLFRKEGQNVTLSCEQNLNHDAMYWYRQDPGQGLRLIYYSQIVNDFQKGDIAEGYSVSREKKESFPLTVTSAQKNPTAFYLCASVTGGKGNQPQHFGDGTRLSIL.

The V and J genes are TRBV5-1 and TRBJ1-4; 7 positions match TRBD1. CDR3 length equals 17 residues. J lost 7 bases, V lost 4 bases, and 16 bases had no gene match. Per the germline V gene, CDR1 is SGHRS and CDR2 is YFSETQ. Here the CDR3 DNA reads TGCGCCAGCAGCCCGGGCTGGGAGGGGGCGCGTGTTGAAAAACTGTTTTTT. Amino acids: CASSPGWEGARVEKLFF. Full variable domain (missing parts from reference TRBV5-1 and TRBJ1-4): KAGVTQTPRYLIKTRGQQVTLSCSPISGHRSVSWYQQTPGQGLQFLFEYFSETQRNKGNFPGRFSGRQFSNSRSEMNVSTLELGDSALYLCASSPGWEGARVEKLFFGSGTQLSVL.

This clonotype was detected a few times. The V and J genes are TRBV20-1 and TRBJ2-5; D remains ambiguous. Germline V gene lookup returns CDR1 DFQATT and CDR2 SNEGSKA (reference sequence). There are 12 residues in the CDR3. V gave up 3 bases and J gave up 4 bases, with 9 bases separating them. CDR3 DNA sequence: TGCAGTGCTAGCGCAAAGGGAGAGACCCAGTACTTC. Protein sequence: CSASAKGETQYF.

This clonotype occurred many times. The CDR3 coding sequence is TGTGCCAGCAGTTCCCCCCTAGCGGGAGAGACCCAGTACTTC. Amino acids: CASSSPLAGETQYF. The genes are TRBV6-5 and TRBJ2-5; 8 bases are shared with TRBD2. The junction had 5 bases not matched to a gene; V was cut back by 4 bases and J by 4 bases. The CDR3 loop spans 14 amino acids. Germline lookup yields CDR1 MNHEY and CDR2 SVGAGI.

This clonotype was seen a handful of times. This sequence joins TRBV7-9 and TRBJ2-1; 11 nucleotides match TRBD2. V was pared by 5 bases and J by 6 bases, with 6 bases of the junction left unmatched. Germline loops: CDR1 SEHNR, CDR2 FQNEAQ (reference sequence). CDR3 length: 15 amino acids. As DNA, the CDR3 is TGTGCCAGCAGCCCAGACGGGACTAGCGGCAATGAGCAGTTCTTC. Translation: CASSPDGTSGNEQFF.

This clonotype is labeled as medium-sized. This CDR3 reads CSVELARGSQETQYF. CDR3 nucleotides: TGCAGCGTTGAACTGGCGCGGGGGTCGCAAGAGACCCAGTACTTC. This chain connects TRBV29-1 to TRBJ2-5; 7 bases match TRBD2. V lost 2 bases and J lost 2; bases outside the gene matches: 8. This CDR3 spans 15 amino acids. In germline, CDR1 is SQVTM, CDR2 ANQGSEA.

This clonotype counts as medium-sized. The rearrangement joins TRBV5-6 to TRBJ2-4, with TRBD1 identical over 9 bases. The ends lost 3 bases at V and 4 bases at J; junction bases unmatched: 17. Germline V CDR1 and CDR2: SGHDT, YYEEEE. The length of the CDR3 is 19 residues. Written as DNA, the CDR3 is TGTGCCAGCAGCTGGGCGGGACAGGGCTCGCGGGAGACTAAAAACATTCAGTACTTC. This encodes CASSWAGQGSRETKNIQYF.

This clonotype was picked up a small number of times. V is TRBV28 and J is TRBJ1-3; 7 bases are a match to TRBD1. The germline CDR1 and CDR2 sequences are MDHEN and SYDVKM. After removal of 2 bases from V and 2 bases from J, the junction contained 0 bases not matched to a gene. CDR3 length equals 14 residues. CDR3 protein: CASSLQGAGNTIYF. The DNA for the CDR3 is TGTGCCAGCAGTTTACAGGGGGCTGGAAACACCATATATTTT.

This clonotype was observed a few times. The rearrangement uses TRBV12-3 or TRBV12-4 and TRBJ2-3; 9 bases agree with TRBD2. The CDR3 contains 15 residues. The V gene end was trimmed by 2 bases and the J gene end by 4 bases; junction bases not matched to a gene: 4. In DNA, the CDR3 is TGTGCCAGCAGTTTAACAGCGGGGGGCTCAGATACGCAGTATTTT. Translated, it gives CASSLTAGGSDTQYF.

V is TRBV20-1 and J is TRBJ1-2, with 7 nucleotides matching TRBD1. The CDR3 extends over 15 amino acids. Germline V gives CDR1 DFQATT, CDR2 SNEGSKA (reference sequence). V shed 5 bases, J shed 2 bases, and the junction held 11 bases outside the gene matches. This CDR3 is CSAYDREGDNYGYTF. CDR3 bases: TGCAGTGCTTATGACAGGGAAGGGGACAACTATGGCTACACCTTC.

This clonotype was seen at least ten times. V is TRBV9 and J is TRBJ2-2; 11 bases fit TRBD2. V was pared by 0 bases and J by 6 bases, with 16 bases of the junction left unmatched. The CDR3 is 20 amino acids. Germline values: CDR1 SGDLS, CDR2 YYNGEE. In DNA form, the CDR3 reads TGTGCCAGCAGCGTAGCTACCTTTGGACTAGCGGGCGGACGCTCCGGGGAGCTGTTTTTT. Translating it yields CASSVATFGLAGGRSGELFF.

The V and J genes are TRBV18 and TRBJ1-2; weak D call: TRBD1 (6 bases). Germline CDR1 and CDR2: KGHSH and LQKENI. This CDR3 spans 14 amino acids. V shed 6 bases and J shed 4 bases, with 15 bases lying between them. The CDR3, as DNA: TGTGCCAGCTCCCCGGACAGACTTGGCTATGGCTACACCTTC. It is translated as CASSPDRLGYGYTF. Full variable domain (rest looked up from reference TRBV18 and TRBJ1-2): NAGVMQNPRHLVRRRGQEARLRCSPMKGHSHVYWYRQLPEEGLKFMVYLQKENIIDESGMPKERFSAEFPKEGPSILRIQQVVRGDSAAYFCASSPDRLGYGYTFGSGTRLTVV.

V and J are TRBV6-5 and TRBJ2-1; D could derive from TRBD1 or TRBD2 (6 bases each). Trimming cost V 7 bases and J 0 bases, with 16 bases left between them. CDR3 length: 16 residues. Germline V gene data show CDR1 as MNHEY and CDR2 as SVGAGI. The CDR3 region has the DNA TGTGCCAGCATTCAGACGGGGGCCTTCTCCTACAATGAGCAGTTCTTC. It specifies CASIQTGAFSYNEQFF.

Written as DNA, the CDR3 is TGTGCCAGCAGTAATTATCTCAGGGACAGCCGTATGGAGCAGTACTTC. Its translation is CASSNYLRDSRMEQYF. The J gene is TRBJ2-7, the V gene TRBV12-3 or TRBV12-4, with TRBD1 identical over 7 bases. This CDR3 has 16 residues. The V and J ends lost 5 bases and 7 bases, in that order; junction bases with no gene match: 17.

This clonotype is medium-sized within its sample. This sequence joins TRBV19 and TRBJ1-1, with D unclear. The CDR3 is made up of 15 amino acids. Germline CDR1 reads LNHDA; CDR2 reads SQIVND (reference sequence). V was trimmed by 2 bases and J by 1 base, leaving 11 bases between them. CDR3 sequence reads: CASSITRRSNTEAFF. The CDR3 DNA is TGTGCCAGTAGTATAACTCGCAGATCGAACACTGAAGCTTTCTTT.

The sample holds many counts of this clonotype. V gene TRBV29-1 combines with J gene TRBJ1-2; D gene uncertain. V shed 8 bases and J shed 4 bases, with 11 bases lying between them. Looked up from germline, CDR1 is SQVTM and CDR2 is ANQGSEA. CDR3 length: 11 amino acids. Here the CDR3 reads CSSDGSYGYTF. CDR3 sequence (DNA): TGCAGCTCGGACGGGAGCTATGGCTACACCTTC.

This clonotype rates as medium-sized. The CDR3 is CASSPAFGIGSPLHF. The CDR3 bases are TGTGCCAGCAGCCCCGCCTTCGGGATTGGATCACCCCTCCACTTT. This chain links TRBV9 with TRBJ1-6; D unresolved. This CDR3 is built from 15 residues. V was pared by 4 bases and J by 10 bases, with 18 bases between. From germline, CDR1 is SGDLS and CDR2 YYNGEE.

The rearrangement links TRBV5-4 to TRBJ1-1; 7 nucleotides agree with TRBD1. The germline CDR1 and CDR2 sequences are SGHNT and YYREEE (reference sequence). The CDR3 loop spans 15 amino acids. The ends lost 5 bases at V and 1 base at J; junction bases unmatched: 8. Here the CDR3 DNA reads TGTGCCAGCAGTTCGCCGACAGGGTCGAACACTGAAGCTTTCTTT. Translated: CASSSPTGSNTEAFF. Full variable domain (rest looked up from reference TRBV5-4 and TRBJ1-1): ETGVTQSPTHLIKTRGQQVTLRCSSQSGHNTVSWYQQALGQGPQFIFQYYREEENGRGNFPPRFSGLQFPNYSSELNVNALELDDSALYLCASSSPTGSNTEAFFGQGTRLTVV.